This entry features one T cell receptor (beta chain) sequence. The sample is drawn from a study of metastatic and nonmetastatic thyroid tumors. TCRdb re-analyzed the PCR reads using MiXCR. Counted here are about 28,000 clones, 20% occurring once; the ten biggest clones make up 39%. CDR1 is MNHEY, CDR2 SVGAGI, per germline. The ends were cut back, 4 bases at V and 3 bases at J, with 10 bases in the middle. CDR3 length equals 15 residues. Nobody among the patients had been given any treatment before thyroid surgery. This clonotype was sampled from a female donor with papillary thyroid cancer or a benign thyroid nodule (not recorded which). Some clones in this sample may be carry-over from other donors' samples. V and J are TRBV6-5 and TRBJ1-6; D perhaps matches TRBD1 (6 bases). Sequencing was performed on blood. The CDR3 nucleotides are TGTGCCAGCAGTTTTGGGGGCGGCTATAATTCACCCCTCCACTTT. As protein: CASSFGGGYNSPLHF.